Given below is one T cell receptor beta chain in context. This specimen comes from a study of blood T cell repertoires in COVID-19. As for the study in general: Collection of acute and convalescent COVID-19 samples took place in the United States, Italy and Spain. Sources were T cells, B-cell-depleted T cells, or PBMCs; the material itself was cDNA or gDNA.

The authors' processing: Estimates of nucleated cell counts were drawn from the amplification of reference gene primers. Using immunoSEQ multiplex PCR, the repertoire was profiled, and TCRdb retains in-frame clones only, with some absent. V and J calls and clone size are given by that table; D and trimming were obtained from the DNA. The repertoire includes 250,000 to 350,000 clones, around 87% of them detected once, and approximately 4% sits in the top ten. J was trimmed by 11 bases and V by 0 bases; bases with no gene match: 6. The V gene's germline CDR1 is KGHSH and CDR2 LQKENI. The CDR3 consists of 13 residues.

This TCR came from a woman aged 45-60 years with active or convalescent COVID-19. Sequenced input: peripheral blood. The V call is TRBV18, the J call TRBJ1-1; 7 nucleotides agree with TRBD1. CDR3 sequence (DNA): TGTGCCAGCTCACCACCAGACAGGGTCCGGGCTTTCTTT. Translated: CASSPPDRVRAFF.